The subject of this entry is one T cell receptor (beta chain). Its antigen remains unknown. Repertoires were generated with immunoSEQ multiplex PCR, while TCRdb's copy carries only in-frame clones and drops some. The sample carries some 130,000 clones, around 93% recorded once. V was clipped by 0 bases and J by 6 bases, with 14 bases between them. CDR3 length: 15 amino acids. Germline assignment: CDR1 MNHEY and CDR2 SVGAGI. These data originate in a study of graft-versus-host responses after intestinal transplantation. The origin of this receptor is a human donor who received an intestinal transplant. The sequenced sample was unstimulated CD4+ T cells sorted from spleen or lymph node cells, obtained before intestinal transplant. V and J are TRBV6-5 and TRBJ1-2; D call uncertain. The CDR3 DNA reads TGTGCCAGCAGTTACTCAAACAGACTTCGGGATGGCTACACCTTC. The encoded protein is CASSYSNRLRDGYTF.